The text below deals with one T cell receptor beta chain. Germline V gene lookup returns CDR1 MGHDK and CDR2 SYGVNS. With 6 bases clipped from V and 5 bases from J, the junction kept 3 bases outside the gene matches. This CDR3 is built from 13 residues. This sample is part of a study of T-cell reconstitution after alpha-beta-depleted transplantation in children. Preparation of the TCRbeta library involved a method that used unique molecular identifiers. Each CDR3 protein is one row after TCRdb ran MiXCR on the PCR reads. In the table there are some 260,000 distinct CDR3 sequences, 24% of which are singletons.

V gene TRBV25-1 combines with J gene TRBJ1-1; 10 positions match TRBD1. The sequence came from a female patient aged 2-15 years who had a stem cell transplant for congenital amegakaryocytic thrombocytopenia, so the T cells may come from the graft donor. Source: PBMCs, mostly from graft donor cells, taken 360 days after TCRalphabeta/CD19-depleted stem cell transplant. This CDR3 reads CASRPGQGTEAFF. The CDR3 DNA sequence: TGTGCCAGCAGGCCGGGACAGGGGACTGAAGCTTTCTTT.